This entry features one TCR beta chain sequence. Its target antigen remains unknown. No much larger clonotype is one base removed from it; base qualities were not supplied. Library construction relied on the immunoSEQ multiplex PCR assay. Not all clones reach the TCRdb copy of this immuneACCESS table, which keeps in-frame sequences only. Checked studies attribute under half of the gap to unresolved V genes and leave the rest unexplained. The sample records about 160,000 clones, about 94% of which are singletons. The ten top clones hold around 8.5% of the sample. The data derive from a study of control samples from healthy donors and cancer patients (dated by TCRdb to about 2020). CDR1 is given as SGHRS and CDR2 as YFSETQ, both from the germline V gene. Reading from cysteine to phenylalanine, the CDR3 counts 14 amino acids. The read is trimmed to its CDR3 DNA, 42 bases read in frame from base 1. Trimming removed 1 base from V and 0 bases from J, leaving 7 bases between the germline ends.

The chain links TRBV5-1 with TRBJ2-5; the D gene remains uncertain. The clonotype was recovered from a woman in her forties in good health. Sample: blood. The CDR3: CASSLRRNQETQYF. The nucleotides read TGCGCCAGCAGCTTGAGACGAAACCAAGAGACCCAGTACTTC.